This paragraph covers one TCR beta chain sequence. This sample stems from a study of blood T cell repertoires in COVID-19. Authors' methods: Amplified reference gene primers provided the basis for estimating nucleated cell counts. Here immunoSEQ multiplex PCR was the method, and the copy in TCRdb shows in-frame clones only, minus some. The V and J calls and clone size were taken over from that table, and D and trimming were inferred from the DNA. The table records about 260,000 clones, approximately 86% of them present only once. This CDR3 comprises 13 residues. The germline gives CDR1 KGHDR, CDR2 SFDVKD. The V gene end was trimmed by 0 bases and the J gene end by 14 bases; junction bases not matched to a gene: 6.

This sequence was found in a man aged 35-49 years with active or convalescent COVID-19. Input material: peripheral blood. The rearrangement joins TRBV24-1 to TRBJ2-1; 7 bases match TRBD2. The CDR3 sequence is CATSDLGGSHEFF. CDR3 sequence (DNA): TGTGCCACCAGTGATTTGGGCGGGAGTCACGAGTTCTTC.